Listed below are T cell receptor beta chains from one sample, sequenced in a study of CD8 T cells in Susac syndrome. TCRdb redid the calling of the immunoSEQ multiplex PCR reads with MiXCR, one entry per CDR3 protein. The sample yields roughly 180,000 distinct CDR3 sequences, roughly 92% seen once. Sample: CD4+ T cells from PBMCs. Receptor source: a human donor with multiple sclerosis. The CDR3 runs from the conserved cysteine through the conserved F or W. The order of the fields is clone size, J gene, V gene, CDR3 length, D gene, CDR3 DNA, CDR3 protein. D genes are given only for firm matches. A row's size may be missing; if present it is once, few, many or a size class.

clone size: once
J gene: TRBJ1-1
V gene: TRBV25-1
CDR3 length: 15
D gene: TRBD1
CDR3 DNA: TGTGCCAGCAGTGACCTAAACAGGGGGGACACTGAAGCTTTCTTT
CDR3 protein: CASSDLNRGDTEAFF

clone size: .
J gene: TRBJ2-2
V gene: TRBV7-9
CDR3 length: 16
D gene: TRBD2
CDR3 DNA: TGTGCCAGCAGCCGATCGGGGGGGGTGAACACCGGGGAGCTGTTTTTT
CDR3 protein: CASSRSGGVNTGELFF

clone size: .
J gene: TRBJ1-1
V gene: TRBV5-4
CDR3 length: 17
D gene: TRBD1
CDR3 DNA: TGTGCCAGCAGCTCCGGACAGGGGGTTCTAATGAACACTGAAGCTTTCTTT
CDR3 protein: CASSSGQGVLMNTEAFF

clone size: .
J gene: TRBJ2-7
V gene: TRBV6-2/TRBV6-3
CDR3 length: 13
D gene: TRBD1
CDR3 DNA: TGTGCCAGCACCCGGGACAGGGGGTTCCAGCAGTACTTC
CDR3 protein: CASTRDRGFQQYF

clone size: once
J gene: TRBJ1-5
V gene: TRBV12-3/TRBV12-4
CDR3 length: 16
D gene: TRBD1
CDR3 DNA: TGTGCCAGCAGTAAACTAACGACAGGGACCAGTCAGCCCCAGCATTTT
CDR3 protein: CASSKLTTGTSQPQHF

clone size: .
J gene: TRBJ2-1
V gene: TRBV20-1
CDR3 length: 12
D gene: .
CDR3 DNA: TGCAGTGCTAGGGGCGGCGGCAATGAGCAGTTCTTC
CDR3 protein: CSARGGGNEQFF

clone size: once
J gene: TRBJ1-1
V gene: TRBV28
CDR3 length: 12
D gene: TRBD1
CDR3 DNA: TGTGCCAGCAGGCAAGGGACAGCTGAAGCTTTCTTT
CDR3 protein: CASRQGTAEAFF

clone size: few
J gene: TRBJ2-7
V gene: TRBV6-1
CDR3 length: 14
D gene: .
CDR3 DNA: TGTGCCAGCAGACCGTCAGGGGGGGGATACGAGCAGTACTTC
CDR3 protein: CASRPSGGGYEQYF

clone size: once
J gene: TRBJ2-1
V gene: TRBV20-1
CDR3 length: 14
D gene: .
CDR3 DNA: TGCAGTGCCACGCAAGGGAGTACCTACAATGAGCAGTTCTTC
CDR3 protein: CSATQGSTYNEQFF

clone size: .
J gene: TRBJ2-5
V gene: TRBV28
CDR3 length: 16
D gene: TRBD2
CDR3 DNA: TGTGCCAGCAGTTTATATGCAGGACTAGCGATGGAGACCCAGTACTTC
CDR3 protein: CASSLYAGLAMETQYF

clone size: .
J gene: TRBJ2-3
V gene: TRBV9
CDR3 length: 17
D gene: TRBD1
CDR3 DNA: TGTGCCAGCAGCGTAGGAGGAGAGGGGGCTGGAGCAGATACGCAGTATTTT
CDR3 protein: CASSVGGEGAGADTQYF

clone size: .
J gene: TRBJ1-5
V gene: TRBV6-2/TRBV6-3
CDR3 length: 16
D gene: .
CDR3 DNA: TGTGCCAGCAGTTACTCCGGCGGCATAAGCAATCAGCCCCAGCATTTT
CDR3 protein: CASSYSGGISNQPQHF

clone size: once
J gene: TRBJ1-5
V gene: TRBV19
CDR3 length: 13
D gene: .
CDR3 DNA: TGTGCCAGTAGTATCCCACGGGTTAAGCCCCAGCATTTT
CDR3 protein: CASSIPRVKPQHF

clone size: .
J gene: TRBJ2-2
V gene: TRBV19
CDR3 length: 13
D gene: .
CDR3 DNA: TGTGCCAGTAGTCGGGATTCTGCAGGGGAGCTGTTTTTT
CDR3 protein: CASSRDSAGELFF

clone size: .
J gene: TRBJ2-2
V gene: TRBV19
CDR3 length: 16
D gene: TRBD1
CDR3 DNA: TGTGCCAGTAGTCCTGGACAGGGGGCGCGCCCCGGGGAGCTGTTTTTT
CDR3 protein: CASSPGQGARPGELFF

clone size: .
J gene: TRBJ1-1
V gene: TRBV25-1
CDR3 length: 11
D gene: .
CDR3 DNA: TGTGCCAGCAGTGATTGGATTGAAGCTTTCTTT
CDR3 protein: CASSDWIEAFF

clone size: .
J gene: TRBJ2-7
V gene: TRBV5-1
CDR3 length: 17
D gene: TRBD1
CDR3 DNA: TGCGCCAGCAGCCCCGGCCTCCGACAGGGGCTCACCTACGAGCAGTACTTC
CDR3 protein: CASSPGLRQGLTYEQYF

clone size: .
J gene: TRBJ2-5
V gene: TRBV5-1
CDR3 length: 13
D gene: .
CDR3 DNA: TGCGCCAGCACTCGTGGGCAGGGGGAGACCCAGTACTTC
CDR3 protein: CASTRGQGETQYF

clone size: .
J gene: TRBJ2-1
V gene: TRBV10-3
CDR3 length: 12
D gene: .
CDR3 DNA: TGTGCCATCTCGGGAAATCACAATGAGCAGTTCTTC
CDR3 protein: CAISGNHNEQFF

clone size: .
J gene: TRBJ2-3
V gene: TRBV30
CDR3 length: 13
D gene: .
CDR3 DNA: TGTGCCTGGAGTGGGCAGACCACAGATACGCAGTATTTT
CDR3 protein: CAWSGQTTDTQYF

clone size: .
J gene: TRBJ1-2
V gene: TRBV5-1
CDR3 length: 14
D gene: .
CDR3 DNA: TGCGCCAGCAGCTTGGATCCGGAGAACTATGGCTACACCTTC
CDR3 protein: CASSLDPENYGYTF

clone size: .
J gene: TRBJ2-1
V gene: TRBV27
CDR3 length: 13
D gene: TRBD2
CDR3 DNA: TGTGCCAGCAGACTAGCGGGAGGGGGTGAGCAGTTCTTC
CDR3 protein: CASRLAGGGEQFF

clone size: .
J gene: TRBJ2-1
V gene: TRBV3-1
CDR3 length: 15
D gene: .
CDR3 DNA: TGTGCCAGCAGCCAGAAATCTCCGGGGTTCAATGAGCAGTTCTTC
CDR3 protein: CASSQKSPGFNEQFF

clone size: .
J gene: TRBJ2-2
V gene: TRBV5-6
CDR3 length: 15
D gene: .
CDR3 DNA: TGTGCCAGCAGCTCCAGGAGGGGGGGTTCCAGGGAGCTGTTTTTT
CDR3 protein: CASSSRRGGSRELFF

clone size: .
J gene: TRBJ2-3
V gene: TRBV2
CDR3 length: 14
D gene: .
CDR3 DNA: TGTGCCAGCAGTGAGGCACTAAGCACAGATACGCAGTATTTT
CDR3 protein: CASSEALSTDTQYF

clone size: .
J gene: TRBJ2-6
V gene: TRBV28
CDR3 length: 16
D gene: TRBD1
CDR3 DNA: TGTGCCAGCAGGTGGACAGGGATTTCTGGGGCCAACGTCCTGACTTTC
CDR3 protein: CASRWTGISGANVLTF

clone size: few
J gene: TRBJ2-7
V gene: TRBV6-6
CDR3 length: 16
D gene: TRBD2
CDR3 DNA: TGTGCCAGCAGTTACGTCCTAGCGGGAGGGTACTACGAGCAGTACTTC
CDR3 protein: CASSYVLAGGYYEQYF

clone size: .
J gene: TRBJ1-1
V gene: TRBV20-1
CDR3 length: 14
D gene: TRBD1
CDR3 DNA: TGCAGTGCTAGAGATAGCCAGGGGGCGGATGAAGCTTTCTTT
CDR3 protein: CSARDSQGADEAFF

clone size: .
J gene: TRBJ2-2
V gene: TRBV7-3
CDR3 length: 15
D gene: .
CDR3 DNA: TGTGCCAGCAGCTTAATCCCAGGGTACACCGGGGAGCTGTTTTTT
CDR3 protein: CASSLIPGYTGELFF

clone size: .
J gene: TRBJ1-6
V gene: TRBV6-5
CDR3 length: 16
D gene: TRBD1
CDR3 DNA: TGTGCCAGCAGTTACTCTCAACAGGGGGCGGGTTCACCCCTCCATTTT
CDR3 protein: CASSYSQQGAGSPLHF

clone size: .
J gene: TRBJ2-7
V gene: TRBV5-6
CDR3 length: 13
D gene: .
CDR3 DNA: TGTGCCAGCAGCTTGGCCGTGGGTTACGAGCAGTACTTC
CDR3 protein: CASSLAVGYEQYF